This entry lists 3 T cell receptor beta chains sequenced from one sample in a study of stem cell transplantation in POMP-related autoinflammatory disease. Assay: immunoSEQ multiplex PCR; the TCRdb copy retains only in-frame clones and omits some. The sample lists about 68,000 clones; roughly 88% were seen once. Here the sequenced sample was CD4+ T cells from PBMCs, taken after stem cell transplantation. Every receptor here comes from a human patient with POMP-related autoinflammation and immune dysregulation (PRAID). Some T cells here may be from the graft donor.

The gene calls are TRBV9 and TRBJ1-6; D gene uncertain. The germline CDR1 and CDR2 sequences are SGDLS and YYNGEE. V was cut by 0 bases and J by 7 bases, with 14 bases left in between. This CDR3 has 16 residues. The CDR3 sequence is CASSVGALGYNSPLHF. The DNA of the CDR3 is TGTGCCAGCAGCGTAGGCGCATTGGGGTACAATTCACCCCTCCACTTT. The entire variable domain, with the rest obtained from reference TRBV9 and TRBJ1-6, is as follows: DSGVTQTPKHLITATGQRVTLRCSPRSGDLSVYWYQQSLDQGLQFLIQYYNGEERAKGNILERFSAQQFPDLHSELNLSSLELGDSALYFCASSVGALGYNSPLHFGNGTRLTVT.

This clone was recorded a few times. The chain joins TRBV12-3 or TRBV12-4 to TRBJ1-2; 7 positions match TRBD1. The CDR3 spans 12 residues. V was clipped by 4 bases and J by 7 bases; unmatched bases: 3. The CDR3 region has the DNA TGTGCCAGCAGTTCACAGGGGCTTGGCTACACCTTC. Encoded protein: CASSSQGLGYTF.

Written as DNA, the CDR3 is TGTGCCAGCAGTTCACGCGGACAGGGGGCCTACGAGCAGTACTTC. Its protein product is CASSSRGQGAYEQYF. The chain uses TRBV7-9 and TRBJ2-7; 10 nucleotides match TRBD1. The CDR3 spans 15 residues. Germline V lookup: CDR1 SEHNR, CDR2 FQNEAQ (reference sequence). The V gene end was trimmed by 6 bases and the J gene end by 2 bases; junction bases not matched to a gene: 7.